This T cell receptor beta chain was obtained from a study of T cell responses to AZD1222 COVID-19 vaccine. Study-level information: Second-dose groups at about 4 or about 12 weeks were pooled.

V shed 6 bases and J shed 6 bases, with 14 bases lying between them. CDR1 is LGHDT, CDR2 YNNKEL, per germline (reference sequence). The CDR3 extends over 13 amino acids. This clone has only one observation. The antigen is not known. General study points: Only a handful of AZD1222 recipients tested seropositive at baseline. Spike-specific TCR breadth and depth both grew after two AZD1222 doses. Sampled repertoires all dated from after the peak T cell response.

Data came from immunoSEQ multiplex PCR; TCRdb stores just in-frame clones and leaves some out. The sample lists 150,000 to 200,000 clones; almost 90% were seen once. The clonotype comes from an adult in good health. This chain connects TRBV3-1 (or the pseudogene TRBV3-2) to TRBJ1-1; perhaps TRBD1 as D (5 bases). This sample comprised peripheral blood, obtained on day 0 of AZD1222 vaccination. CDR3 loop: CASRPKLGAEAFF. The DNA for the CDR3 is TGTGCCAGCAGACCGAAATTGGGGGCTGAAGCTTTCTTT.